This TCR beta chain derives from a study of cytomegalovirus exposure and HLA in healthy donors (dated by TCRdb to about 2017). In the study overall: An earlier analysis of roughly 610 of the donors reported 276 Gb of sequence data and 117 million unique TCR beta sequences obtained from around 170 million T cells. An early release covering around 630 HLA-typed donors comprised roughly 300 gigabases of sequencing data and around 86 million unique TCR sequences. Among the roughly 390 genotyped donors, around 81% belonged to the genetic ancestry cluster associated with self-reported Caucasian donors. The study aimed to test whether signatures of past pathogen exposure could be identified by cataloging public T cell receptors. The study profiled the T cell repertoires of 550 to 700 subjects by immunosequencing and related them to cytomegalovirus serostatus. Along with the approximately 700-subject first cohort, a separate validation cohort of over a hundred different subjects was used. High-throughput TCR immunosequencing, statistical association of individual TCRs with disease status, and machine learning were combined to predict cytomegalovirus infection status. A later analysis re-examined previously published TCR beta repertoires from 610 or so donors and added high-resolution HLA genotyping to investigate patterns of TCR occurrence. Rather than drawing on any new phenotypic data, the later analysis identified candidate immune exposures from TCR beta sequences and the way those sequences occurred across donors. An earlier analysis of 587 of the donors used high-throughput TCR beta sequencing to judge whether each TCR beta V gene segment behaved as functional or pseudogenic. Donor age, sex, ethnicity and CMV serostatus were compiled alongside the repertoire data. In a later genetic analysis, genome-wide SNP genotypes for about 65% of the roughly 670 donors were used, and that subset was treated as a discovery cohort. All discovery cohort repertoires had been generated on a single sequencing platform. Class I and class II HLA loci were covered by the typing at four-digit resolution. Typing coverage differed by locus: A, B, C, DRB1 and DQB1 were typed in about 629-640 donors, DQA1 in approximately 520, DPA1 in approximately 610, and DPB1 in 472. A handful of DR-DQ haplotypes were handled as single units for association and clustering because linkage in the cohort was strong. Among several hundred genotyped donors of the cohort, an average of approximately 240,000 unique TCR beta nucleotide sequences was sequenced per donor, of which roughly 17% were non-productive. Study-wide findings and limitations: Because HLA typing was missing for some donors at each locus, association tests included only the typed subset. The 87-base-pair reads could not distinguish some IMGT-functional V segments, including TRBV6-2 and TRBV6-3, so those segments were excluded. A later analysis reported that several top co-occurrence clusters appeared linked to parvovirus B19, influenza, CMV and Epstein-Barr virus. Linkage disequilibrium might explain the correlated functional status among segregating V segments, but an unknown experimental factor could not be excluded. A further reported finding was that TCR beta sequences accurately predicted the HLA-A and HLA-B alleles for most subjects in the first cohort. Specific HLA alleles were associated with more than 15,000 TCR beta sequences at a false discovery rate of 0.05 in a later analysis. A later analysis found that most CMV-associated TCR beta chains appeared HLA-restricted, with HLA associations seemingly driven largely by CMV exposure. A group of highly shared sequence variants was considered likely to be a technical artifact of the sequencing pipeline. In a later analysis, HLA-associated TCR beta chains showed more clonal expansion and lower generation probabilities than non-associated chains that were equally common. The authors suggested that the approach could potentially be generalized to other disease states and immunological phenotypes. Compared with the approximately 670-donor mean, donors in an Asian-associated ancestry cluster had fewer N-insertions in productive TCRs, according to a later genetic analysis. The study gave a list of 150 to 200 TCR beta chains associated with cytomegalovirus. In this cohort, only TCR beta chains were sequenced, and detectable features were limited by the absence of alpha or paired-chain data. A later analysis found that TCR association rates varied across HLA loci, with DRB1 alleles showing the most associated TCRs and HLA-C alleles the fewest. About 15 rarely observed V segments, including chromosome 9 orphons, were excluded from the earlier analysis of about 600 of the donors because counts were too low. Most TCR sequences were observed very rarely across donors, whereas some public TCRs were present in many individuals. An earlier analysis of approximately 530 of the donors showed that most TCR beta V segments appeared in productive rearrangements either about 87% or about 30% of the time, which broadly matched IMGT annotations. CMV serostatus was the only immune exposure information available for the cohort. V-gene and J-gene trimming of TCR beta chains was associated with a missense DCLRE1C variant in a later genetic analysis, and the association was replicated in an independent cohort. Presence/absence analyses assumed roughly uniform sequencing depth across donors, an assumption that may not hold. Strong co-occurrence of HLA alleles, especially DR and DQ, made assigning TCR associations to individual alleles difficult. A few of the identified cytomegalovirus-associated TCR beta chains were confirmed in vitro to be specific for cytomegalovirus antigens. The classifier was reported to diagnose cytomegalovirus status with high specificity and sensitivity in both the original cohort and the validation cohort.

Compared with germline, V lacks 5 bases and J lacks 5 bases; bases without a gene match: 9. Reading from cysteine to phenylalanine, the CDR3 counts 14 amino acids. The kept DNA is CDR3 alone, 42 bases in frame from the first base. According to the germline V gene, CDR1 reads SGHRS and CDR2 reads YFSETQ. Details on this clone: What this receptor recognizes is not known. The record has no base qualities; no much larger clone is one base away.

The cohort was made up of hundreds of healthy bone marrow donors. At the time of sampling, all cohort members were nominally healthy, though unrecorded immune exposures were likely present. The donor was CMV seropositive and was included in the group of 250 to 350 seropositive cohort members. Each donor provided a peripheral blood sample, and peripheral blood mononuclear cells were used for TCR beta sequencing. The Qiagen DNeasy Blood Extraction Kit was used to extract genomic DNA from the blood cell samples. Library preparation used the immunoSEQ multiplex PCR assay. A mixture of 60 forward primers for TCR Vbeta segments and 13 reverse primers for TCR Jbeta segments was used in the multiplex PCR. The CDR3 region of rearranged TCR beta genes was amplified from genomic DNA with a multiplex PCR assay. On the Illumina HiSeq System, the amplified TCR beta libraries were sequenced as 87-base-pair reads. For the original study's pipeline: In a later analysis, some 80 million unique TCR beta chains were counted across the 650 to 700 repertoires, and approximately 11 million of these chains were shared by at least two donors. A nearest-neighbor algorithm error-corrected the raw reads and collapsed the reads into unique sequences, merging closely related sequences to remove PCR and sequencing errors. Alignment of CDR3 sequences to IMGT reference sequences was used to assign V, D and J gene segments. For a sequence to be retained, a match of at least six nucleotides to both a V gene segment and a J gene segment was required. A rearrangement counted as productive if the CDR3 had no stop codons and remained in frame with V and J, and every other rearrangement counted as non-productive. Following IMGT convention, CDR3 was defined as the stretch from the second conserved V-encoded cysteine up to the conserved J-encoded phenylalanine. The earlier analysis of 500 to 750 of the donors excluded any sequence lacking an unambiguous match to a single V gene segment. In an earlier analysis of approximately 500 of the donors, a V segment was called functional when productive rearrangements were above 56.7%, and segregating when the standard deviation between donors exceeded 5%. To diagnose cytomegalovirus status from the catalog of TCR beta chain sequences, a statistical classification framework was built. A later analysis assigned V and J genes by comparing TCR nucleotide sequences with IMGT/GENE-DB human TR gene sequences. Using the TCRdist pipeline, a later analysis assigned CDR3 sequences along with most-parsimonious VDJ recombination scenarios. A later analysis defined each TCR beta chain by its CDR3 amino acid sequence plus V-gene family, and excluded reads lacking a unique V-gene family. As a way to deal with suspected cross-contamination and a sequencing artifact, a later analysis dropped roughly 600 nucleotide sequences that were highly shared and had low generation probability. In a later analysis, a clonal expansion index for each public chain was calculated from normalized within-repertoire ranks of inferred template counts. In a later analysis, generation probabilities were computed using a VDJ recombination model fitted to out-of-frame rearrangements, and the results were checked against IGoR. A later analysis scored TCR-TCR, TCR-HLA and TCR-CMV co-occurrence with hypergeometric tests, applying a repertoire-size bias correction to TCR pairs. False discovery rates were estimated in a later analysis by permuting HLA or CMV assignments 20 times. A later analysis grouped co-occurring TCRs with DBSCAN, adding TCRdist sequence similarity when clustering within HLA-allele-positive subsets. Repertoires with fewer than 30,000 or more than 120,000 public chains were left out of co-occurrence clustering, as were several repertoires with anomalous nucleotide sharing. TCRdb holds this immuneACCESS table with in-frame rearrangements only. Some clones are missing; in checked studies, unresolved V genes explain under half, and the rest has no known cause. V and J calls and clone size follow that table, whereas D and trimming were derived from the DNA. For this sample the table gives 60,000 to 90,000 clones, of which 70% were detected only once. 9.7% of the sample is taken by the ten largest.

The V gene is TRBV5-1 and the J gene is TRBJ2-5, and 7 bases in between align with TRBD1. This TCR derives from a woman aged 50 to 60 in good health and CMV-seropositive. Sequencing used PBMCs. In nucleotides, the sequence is TGCGCCAGCAGACTGACAGGGTCGGGGGAGACCCAGTACTTC. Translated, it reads CASRLTGSGETQYF.